The 20 T cell receptor beta chains in this list originate from one sample, sequenced in a study of blood T cells in healthy people across ages. The second PCR ran about 6 to 11 cycles with a sample-barcoded 5' primer and J-beta primers. TCRdb processed the 5' RACE reads anew with MiXCR; each CDR3 protein has one entry. The data show around 750,000 distinct CDR3 sequences, with about 55% seen just once and about two fifths held by the top ten. Sequences were obtained from blood. The receptors stem from a man older than 75 in good health.

The V call is TRBV30, the J call TRBJ2-5; D is unclear. The J call may be mistaken, given a closer DNA end match to TRBJ2-7. The germline CDR1 and CDR2 sequences are GTSNPN and SVGIG (reference sequence). CDR3 size: 12 residues. The CDR3 nucleotides are TGTGCCTGGAGTGTGTTCGGTTCCGAGCAGTACTTC. Translating gives CAWSVFGSEQYF.

This chain joins TRBV20-1 and TRBJ1-5, with D hard to call. Germline V lookup: CDR1 DFQATT, CDR2 SNEGSKA (reference sequence). This CDR3 comprises 14 residues. The CDR3 DNA reads as TGCAGCACCTCCCCCGCCCTCCGCAATCAGCCCCAGCATTTT. As protein: CSTSPALRNQPQHF.

The chain uses TRBV5-1 and TRBJ1-6, with D tentatively TRBD1 (5 bases). CDR1 and CDR2 from the germline V gene are SGHRS and YFSETQ. The CDR3 has 16 residues. Trimming took 0 bases from V and 0 from J, leaving 7 bases between them. The CDR3 is CASSLAGGSYNSPLHF. For the CDR3, the DNA is TGCGCCAGCAGCTTGGCGGGGGGCTCCTATAATTCACCCCTCCACTTT.

The genes are TRBV20-1 and TRBJ2-3; D is possibly TRBD2 (5 bases). Germline loops: CDR1 DFQATT, CDR2 SNEGSKA (reference sequence). This CDR3 is 14 amino acids long. V was clipped by 1 base and J by 5 bases, with 13 bases between them. In DNA, the CDR3 is TGCAGTGCTAGAGTTGACACTAGTCGAGATACGCAGTATTTT. This translates into CSARVDTSRDTQYF.

The chain recombines TRBV21-1 with TRBJ2-7. TRBV21-1 is classified as a pseudogene. The CDR3 is 14 amino acids. The DNA of the CDR3 is TGTGCCAGAAGAGGATCTTCGGGCACGAATGAGCAGTACTTC. Its translation is CARRGSSGTNEQYF.

This clonotype appeared a few times. The chain joins TRBV4-1 to TRBJ2-3; D is tentatively TRBD1 or TRBD2 (5 bases each). This CDR3 comprises 18 residues. Trimming removed 1 base from V and 14 bases from J, with 31 bases in between. Germline V CDR1 and CDR2: MGHRA, YSYEKL. The DNA of the CDR3 is TGCGCCAGCAGCCAAGTCCCACCTGGGGGAGAGGGGCGGAGATACGCGTATTTT. It encodes CASSQVPPGGEGRRYAYF.

Only a few counts were recorded for this clonotype. The chain is built from TRBV25-1 and TRBJ1-2; no reliable D call. The V and J ends lost 7 bases and 8 bases respectively, with 14 bases between them. CDR3 size: 12 residues. Germline-derived CDR1 and CDR2 are MGHDK and SYGVNS. CDR3 bases: TGTGCCAGCACCGACGGTTTCAGGGGCTACACCTTC. This sequence encodes CASTDGFRGYTF.

The chain employs TRBV5-1 and TRBJ1-1; D unresolved. This CDR3 spans 15 amino acids. In germline, CDR1 is SGHRS, CDR2 YFSETQ. V lost 2 bases to trimming and J lost 1 base, with 12 bases between them. This CDR3 is CASSLTGNSNTEAFF. The CDR3 DNA reads as TGCGCCAGCAGCTTAACCGGGAATTCGAACACTGAAGCTTTCTTT.

V is TRBV9 and J is TRBJ2-3; the match to TRBD2 covers 9 bases. This CDR3 is 16 amino acids long. Trimming cost V 0 bases and J 6 bases; bases outside gene matches: 8. Germline-derived CDR1 and CDR2 are SGDLS and YYNGEE. CDR3 nucleotide sequence: TGTGCCAGCAGCGTAGGAGATAGCGGGAGACGGGATACGCAGTATTTT. Translated, it gives CASSVGDSGRRDTQYF.

This clonotype has just a few counts. The chain combines TRBV29-1 with TRBJ2-1; no clear D gene. The CDR3 extends over 10 amino acids. V lost 3 bases and J lost 11, with 8 bases in between. Germline CDR1 SQVTM, CDR2 ANQGSEA. The CDR3 DNA follows: TGCAGCGTTGAGTTGAACCAGCAGTTCTTC. It translates to CSVELNQQFF.

This sequence joins TRBV20-1 and TRBJ1-4; D is unclear. The CDR3 is 16 amino acids. In germline, CDR1 is DFQATT, CDR2 SNEGSKA (reference sequence). Trimming took off 0 bases at V and 5 bases at J, with 16 bases between the two ends. The CDR3 nucleotides read TGCAGTGCTAGAGATCCCTCAGCGGCCACAAATGAAAAACTGTTTTTT. Protein: CSARDPSAATNEKLFF.

In the case of this clonotype: One end of the junction fails to match germline, which may point to a read error. The J gene is TRBJ2-5, the V gene TRBV7-2; D remains ambiguous. Germline CDR1 reads SGHTA; CDR2 reads FQGNSA. This CDR3 comprises 13 residues. CDR3 bases: TGTGCCAGCAGCTTGCTTTACCAAGGGACCCAGTACTTC. This codes for CASSLLYQGTQYF. Full variable domain (remainder filled in from reference TRBV7-2 and TRBJ2-5): GAGVSQSPSNKVTEKGKDVELRCDPISGHTALYWYRQSLGQGLEFLIYFQGNSAPDKSGLPSDRFSAERTGGSVSTLTIQRTQQEDSAVYLCASSLLYQGTQYFGPGTRLLVL.

There are a few counts of this clonotype. This chain joins TRBV29-1 and TRBJ1-1; the D gene is possibly TRBD1 (6 bases). The CDR3 is 14 residues long. V gave up 2 bases and J gave up 4 bases, with 14 bases separating them. From germline, CDR1 is SQVTM and CDR2 ANQGSEA. The CDR3 loop reads CSVESTGSATEAFF. CDR3 coding DNA: TGCAGCGTTGAATCCACAGGGTCGGCCACTGAAGCTTTCTTT.

The genes are TRBV5-1 and TRBJ1-1; TRBD1 might be the D (5 bases). Per the germline V gene, CDR1 is SGHRS and CDR2 is YFSETQ. The CDR3 is 13 residues long. The V end was cut by 3 bases, the J end by 6 bases, with 12 bases between. Here the CDR3 DNA reads TGCGCCAGCAGCTCATCCCTCAGGGCTGAAGCTTTCTTT. Amino acids: CASSSSLRAEAFF.

The V call is TRBV5-5, the J call TRBJ2-3; tentatively, D is TRBD2 (6 bases). V lost 3 bases to trimming and J lost 14 bases, with 25 bases between them. Germline values: CDR1 SGHKS, CDR2 YYEKEE (reference sequence). The CDR3 runs to 15 residues. The CDR3 loop reads CASSYERAKHRYAYF. CDR3 DNA: TGTGCCAGCAGCTACGAGCGGGCGAAGCACAGATACGCGTATTTT.

This clonotype occurred once. The chain links TRBV18 to TRBJ2-1, with D uncertain. TRBJ2-7 explains the end of the DNA better; the J call may be wrong. In germline, CDR1 is KGHSH, CDR2 LQKENI. The CDR3 covers 15 residues. CDR3 loop: CASSQVKSSYNEQYF. As DNA, the CDR3 is TGTGCCAGCTCACAAGTAAAGAGCTCCTACAATGAGCAGTACTTC.

V gene TRBV20-1 combines with J gene TRBJ2-1, with 11 bases identical to TRBD2. Germline CDR1 DFQATT, CDR2 SNEGSKA (reference sequence). Germline trimming cut 6 bases from V and 9 bases from J; bases unmatched to any gene: 13. The CDR3 length is 15 residues. The CDR3 here is CSAHTLAGVLSEQFF. CDR3 bases: TGCAGTGCCCACACACTAGCGGGAGTCCTCAGTGAGCAGTTCTTC.

The table lists this clonotype with a few counts. The chain combines TRBV24-1 with TRBJ2-5; D is undetermined. This CDR3 spans 13 amino acids. Trimming shortened V by 3 bases and J by 5 bases, and 9 bases separated the two germline ends. From germline, CDR1 is KGHDR and CDR2 SFDVKD. CDR3 sequence (DNA): TGTGCCACCAGTGATGAGACGGTGGAGACCCAGTACTTC. Residues: CATSDETVETQYF.

The chain recombines TRBV7-2 with TRBJ2-5; 13 nucleotides line up with TRBD2. The DNA end is more similar to TRBJ2-7, so the J call may be wrong. Germline-derived CDR1 and CDR2 are SGHTA and FQGNSA. The CDR3 is 19 residues long. Here the CDR3 reads CASSFRVGLAGDRFYEQYF. CDR3 coding DNA: TGTGCCAGCAGCTTTAGGGTCGGACTAGCGGGAGATAGGTTCTACGAGCAGTACTTC.

This clonotype was seen a few times. The V gene is TRBV20-1, the J gene TRBJ1-6; 8 bases align to TRBD1. The CDR3 is 16 residues long. J lost 5 bases, V lost 6 bases, and 12 bases had no gene match. In germline, CDR1 is DFQATT, CDR2 SNEGSKA (reference sequence). The CDR3 spells CSAASDRAVNNSPLHF. The CDR3, as DNA: TGCAGTGCGGCTTCGGACAGGGCTGTCAATAATTCACCCCTCCACTTT.